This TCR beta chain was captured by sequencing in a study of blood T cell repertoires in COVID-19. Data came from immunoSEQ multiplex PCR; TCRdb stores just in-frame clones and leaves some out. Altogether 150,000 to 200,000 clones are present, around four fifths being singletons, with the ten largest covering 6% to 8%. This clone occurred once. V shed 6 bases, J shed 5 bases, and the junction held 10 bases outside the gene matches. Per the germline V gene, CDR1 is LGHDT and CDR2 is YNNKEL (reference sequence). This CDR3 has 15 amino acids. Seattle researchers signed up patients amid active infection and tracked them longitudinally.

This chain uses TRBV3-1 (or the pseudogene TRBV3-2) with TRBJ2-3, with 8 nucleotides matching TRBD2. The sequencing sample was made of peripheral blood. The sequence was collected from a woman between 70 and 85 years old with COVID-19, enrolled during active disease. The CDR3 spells CASRGTSGGRDTQYF. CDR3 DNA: TGTGCCAGCAGGGGCACTAGCGGTGGTCGAGATACGCAGTATTTT.